This TCR beta chain originates from a study of blood T cell repertoires in COVID-19. Background on the study: Material from acute and convalescent COVID-19 was sourced from the United States, Italy and Spain.

This CDR3 is 14 amino acids long. The V end was cut by 1 base, the J end by 7 bases, with 11 bases between. Germline V gives CDR1 SGHRS, CDR2 YFSETQ. Source study methods: Reference gene primer amplification in the assay estimated nucleated cell counts. Generated by immunoSEQ multiplex PCR, the TCRdb table keeps only in-frame clones and is missing some. That table furnishes V, J and clone size, whereas the DNA furnished D and trimming. The sample includes fewer than 250,000 clones, about 82% of them seen just once. The sample was peripheral blood. The chain carries TRBV5-1 and TRBJ1-4; weak D call: TRBD1 (5 bases). The sequence was collected from a woman aged 55-70 years with active or convalescent COVID-19. CDR3 DNA: TGCGCCAGCAGCTTGATAGGGAGGGGTGAAAAACTGTTTTTT. Protein sequence: CASSLIGRGEKLFF.